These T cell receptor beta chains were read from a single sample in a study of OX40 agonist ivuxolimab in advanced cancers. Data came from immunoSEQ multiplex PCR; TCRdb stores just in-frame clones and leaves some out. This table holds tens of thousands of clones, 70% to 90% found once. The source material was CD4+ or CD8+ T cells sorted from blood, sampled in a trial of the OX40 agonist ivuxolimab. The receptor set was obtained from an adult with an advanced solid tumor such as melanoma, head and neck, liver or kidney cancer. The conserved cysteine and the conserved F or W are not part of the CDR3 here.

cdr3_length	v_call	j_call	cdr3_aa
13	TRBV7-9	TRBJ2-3	ASSGLAGATDTQY
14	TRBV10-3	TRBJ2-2	ATNEGDSANTGELF
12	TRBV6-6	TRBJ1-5	ASSHPTGYQPQH
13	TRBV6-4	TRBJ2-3	ASSGTSGGADTQY
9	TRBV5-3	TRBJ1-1	ARSGGAEAF
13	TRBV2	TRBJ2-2	ASSGTGGYTGELF
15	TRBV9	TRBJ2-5	ASSPSPASGGLETQY
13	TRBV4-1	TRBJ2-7	ASSQGGQGTYEQY
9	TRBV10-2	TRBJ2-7	ASSEGDEQY
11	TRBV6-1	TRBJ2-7	ASSEIDPKEQY
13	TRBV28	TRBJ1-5	ASSRTGILDQPQH
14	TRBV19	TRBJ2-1	ASSRRTSGIYNEQF
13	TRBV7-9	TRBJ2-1	ASSPRQREVYEQF
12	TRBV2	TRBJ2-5	ASSVTGKKETQY
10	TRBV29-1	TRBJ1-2	SVEGQGGSYT
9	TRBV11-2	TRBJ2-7	ASSLGNEQY
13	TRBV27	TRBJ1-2	ASSLSRDPYYGYT
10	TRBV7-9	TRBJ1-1	ASSKVNTEAF
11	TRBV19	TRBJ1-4	ASSYSTNEKLF
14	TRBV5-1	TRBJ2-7	ASSLAHGGATYEQY
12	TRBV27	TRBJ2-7	ASRAGGRPYEQY
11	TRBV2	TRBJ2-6	ASRTSGANVLT
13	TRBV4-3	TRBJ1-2	ASSQDSSRGYGYT
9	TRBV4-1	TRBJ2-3	ASSAGGPQY
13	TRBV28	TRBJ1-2	ASSLDPEYAYGYT
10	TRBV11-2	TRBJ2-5	ASRNIQETQY
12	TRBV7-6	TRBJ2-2	ASSPGQGHGELF
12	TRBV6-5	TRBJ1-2	ASSYSNGLYGYT
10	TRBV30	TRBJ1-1	AWSVGDTEAF
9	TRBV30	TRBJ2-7	AWSPDYEQY
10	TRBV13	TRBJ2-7	ASSLRAYEQY
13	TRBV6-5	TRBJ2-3	ASSYSFAGSDTQY
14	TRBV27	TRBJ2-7	ASRNSWNSPSYEQY
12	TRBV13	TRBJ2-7	ASSLGLGAYEQY
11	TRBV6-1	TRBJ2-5	ASRFSEQETQY
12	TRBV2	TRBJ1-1	ASKIQRINTEAF
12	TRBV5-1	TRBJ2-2	ASRTGTGIGELF